Described below is a single T cell receptor (beta chain) sequence and its context. Its antigen is unknown. The record originates from a study of blood T cells in healthy people across ages. Across the study: Per two T cells, about one barcoded beta molecule was captured through template switching. Study-level findings and limits: Older age went with lower TCR beta diversity per million T cells, in a roughly linear way. Long-lived donors exceeded aged donors in naive CD4+ cells and diversity.

CDR1 and CDR2 (germline): SGHTA, FQGTGA. This CDR3 has 13 residues. Then a second PCR, running about 7 to 11 cycles, was carried out with a sample-barcoded 5' primer and a J-beta primer mix. TCRdb re-analysed the 5' RACE reads in MiXCR, keeping a single row per CDR3 protein. The repertoire has approximately 800,000 distinct CDR3 sequences, around 25% of them found once; the top ten carry under 4.5%. Another study also made use of these data, one on T cells of mothers and their children.

The rearrangement links TRBV7-3 to TRBJ2-5; 8 bases match TRBD1. With the DNA end fitting TRBJ2-7 better, the J assignment may be wrong. Sequencing was done on a sample of blood. The sequence derives from a boy younger than 18 in good health. The CDR3 DNA reads TGTGCCAGCAGCTCGGACAGGGTGGACGAGCAGTACTTC. This codes for CASSSDRVDEQYF.